This T cell receptor (beta chain) emerged from a study of cytotoxic CD8 clonotypes in ibrutinib-treated CLL. Study-level background: The taking of response samples occurred after a median about 13 months of treatment, with a range of 6 to 36. Mean per-sample yields comprised around 230,000 productive templates and tens of thousands of productive rearrangements.

TCRdb keeps only in-frame clones here, not all; method: immunoSEQ multiplex PCR. The sample comprises 270,000 or so clones, roughly three quarters of which are singletons, and about 5% rests with the top ten. On this clone: As yet, its antigen is unknown.

Trimming removed 4 bases from V and 3 bases from J, with 16 bases in between. Germline CDR1 is MNHEY and CDR2 is SMNVEV (reference sequence). This CDR3 spans 17 amino acids. Study-wide points: Clonality correlated strongly with circulating CD8+ T cells and exceeded age-matched healthy donors at baseline.

The J gene is TRBJ2-6, the V gene TRBV27; D is uncertain. The receptor was derived from a human donor with chronic lymphocytic leukemia. Source: PBMCs, taken at disease progression, from a patient treated with ibrutinib. The CDR3 sequence: CASSSFLASSGANVLTF. As DNA, the CDR3 is TGTGCCAGCAGTTCCTTCCTGGCTAGTAGTGGGGCCAACGTCCTGACTTTC.